This T cell receptor beta chain was found in a study of T cells in Graves' hyperthyroidism and ophthalmopathy. V was clipped by 2 bases and J by 5 bases; unmatched bases: 4. This CDR3 spans 15 amino acids. Germline V lookup: CDR1 MNHEY, CDR2 SMNVEV (reference sequence). Concerning this clonotype itself: What it recognizes is unknown.

Study-wide findings and caveats: Blood also contained most expanded thyroid clonotypes above 0.001.

The study included ophthalmopathy patients with Clinical Activity Score at least 3, NOSPECS grade at least 4 and duration under 3 months. Thyroid ultrasound and orbital computed tomography, with clinical symptoms and serum thyroxine and TRAb, informed diagnoses. The PBMCs studied were ones that came from about 10 ml fresh peripheral blood. It was RNA transcripts that yielded the amplified TCR beta CDR3 regions. The HTBI primer set served for first-round RT-PCR of the TCR CDR3. A single record per CDR3 protein comes from TCRdb applying MiXCR to the multiplex PCR reads. The sample yields about 600,000 distinct CDR3 sequences, 14% seen once.

The chain joins TRBV27 to TRBJ2-7, with TRBD2 matching over 12 bases. This TCR came from a woman in her 50s with Graves' ophthalmopathy. The sample taken for sequencing was blood. The CDR3 sequence: CASSLLAGGIHEQYF. The CDR3 DNA follows: TGTGCCAGCAGTTTACTAGCGGGAGGGATCCACGAGCAGTACTTC.